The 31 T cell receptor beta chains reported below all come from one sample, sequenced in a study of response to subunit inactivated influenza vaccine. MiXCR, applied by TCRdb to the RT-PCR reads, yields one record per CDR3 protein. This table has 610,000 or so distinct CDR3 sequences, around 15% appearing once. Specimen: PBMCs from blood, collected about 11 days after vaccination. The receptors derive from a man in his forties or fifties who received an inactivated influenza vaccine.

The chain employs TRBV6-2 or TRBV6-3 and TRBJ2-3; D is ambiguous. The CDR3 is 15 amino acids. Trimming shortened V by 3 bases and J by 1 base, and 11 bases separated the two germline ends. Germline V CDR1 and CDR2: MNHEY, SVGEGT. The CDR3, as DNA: TGTGCCAGCAGTTATGGAAAATACGGCACAGATACGCAGTATTTT. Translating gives CASSYGKYGTDTQYF.

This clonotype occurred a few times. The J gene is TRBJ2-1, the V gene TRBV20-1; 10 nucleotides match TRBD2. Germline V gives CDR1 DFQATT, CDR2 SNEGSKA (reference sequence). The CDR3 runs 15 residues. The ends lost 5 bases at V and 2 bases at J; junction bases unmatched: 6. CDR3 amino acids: CSAYKREGTYNEQFF. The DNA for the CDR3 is TGCAGTGCTTACAAGCGGGAGGGAACCTACAATGAGCAGTTCTTC.

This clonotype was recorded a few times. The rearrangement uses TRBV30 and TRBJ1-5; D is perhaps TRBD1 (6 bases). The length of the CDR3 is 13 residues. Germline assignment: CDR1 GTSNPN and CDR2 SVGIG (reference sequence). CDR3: CAFGTPSNQPQHF. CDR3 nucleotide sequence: TGTGCGTTCGGGACACCTAGCAATCAGCCCCAGCATTTT.

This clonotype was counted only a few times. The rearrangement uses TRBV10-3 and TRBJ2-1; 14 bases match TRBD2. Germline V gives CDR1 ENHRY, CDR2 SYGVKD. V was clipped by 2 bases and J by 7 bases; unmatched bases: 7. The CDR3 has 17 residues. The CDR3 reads CAISEAGTSGSLNEQFF. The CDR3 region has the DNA TGTGCCATCAGTGAGGCAGGGACTAGCGGGAGCCTAAATGAGCAGTTCTTC.

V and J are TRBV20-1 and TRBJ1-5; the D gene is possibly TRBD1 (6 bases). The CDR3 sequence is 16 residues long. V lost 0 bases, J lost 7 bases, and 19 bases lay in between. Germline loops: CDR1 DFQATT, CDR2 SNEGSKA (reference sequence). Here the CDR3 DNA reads TGCAGTGCTAGAGATCTGGGGGCAGGGAATCGACAGCCCCAGCATTTT. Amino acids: CSARDLGAGNRQPQHF.

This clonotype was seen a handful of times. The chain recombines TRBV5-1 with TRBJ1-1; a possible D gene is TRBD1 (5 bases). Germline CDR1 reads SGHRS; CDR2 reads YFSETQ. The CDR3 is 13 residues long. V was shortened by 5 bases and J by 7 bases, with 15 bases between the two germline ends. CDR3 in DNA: TGCGCCAGCAGGGAGAGACAGACAGATGAAGCTTTCTTT. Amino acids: CASRERQTDEAFF.

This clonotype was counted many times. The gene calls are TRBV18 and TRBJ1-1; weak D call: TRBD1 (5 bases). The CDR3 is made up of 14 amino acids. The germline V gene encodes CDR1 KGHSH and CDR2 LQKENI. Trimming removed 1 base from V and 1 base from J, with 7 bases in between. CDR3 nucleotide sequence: TGTGCCAGCTCACCACAGGACAAGAACACTGAAGCTTTCTTT. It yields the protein CASSPQDKNTEAFF.

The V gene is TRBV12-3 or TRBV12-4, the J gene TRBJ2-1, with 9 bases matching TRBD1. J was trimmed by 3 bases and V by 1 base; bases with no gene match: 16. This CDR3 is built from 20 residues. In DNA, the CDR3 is TGTGCCAGCAGTTTAGTGGCACGGGGACAGGGACCTTCGTACTACAATGAGCAGTTCTTC. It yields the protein CASSLVARGQGPSYYNEQFF.

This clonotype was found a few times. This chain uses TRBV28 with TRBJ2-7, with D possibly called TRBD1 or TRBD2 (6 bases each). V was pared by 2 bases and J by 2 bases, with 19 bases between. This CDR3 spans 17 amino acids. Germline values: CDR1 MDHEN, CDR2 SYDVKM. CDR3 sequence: CASSLRQGLTGAYEQYF. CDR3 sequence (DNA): TGTGCCAGCAGTTTACGGCAGGGGTTAACGGGGGCCTACGAGCAGTACTTC.

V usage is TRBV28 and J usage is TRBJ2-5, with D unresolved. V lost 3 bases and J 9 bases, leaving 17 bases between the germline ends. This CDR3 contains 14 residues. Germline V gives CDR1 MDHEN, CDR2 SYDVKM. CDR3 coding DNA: TGTGCCAGCAGTTTTGGGCGACCGCCCTTGGCCCAGTACTTC. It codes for CASSFGRPPLAQYF.

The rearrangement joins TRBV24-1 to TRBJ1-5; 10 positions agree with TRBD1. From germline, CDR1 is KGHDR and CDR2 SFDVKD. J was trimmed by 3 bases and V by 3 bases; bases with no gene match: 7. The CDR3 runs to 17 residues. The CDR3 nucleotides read TGTGCCACCAGTGATGGGGGACAGGGGCCTTTCAATCAGCCCCAGCATTTT. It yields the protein CATSDGGQGPFNQPQHF.

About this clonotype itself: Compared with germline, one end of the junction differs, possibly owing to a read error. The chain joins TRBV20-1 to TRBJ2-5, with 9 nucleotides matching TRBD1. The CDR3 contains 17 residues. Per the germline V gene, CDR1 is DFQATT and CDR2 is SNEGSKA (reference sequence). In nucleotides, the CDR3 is TGCTGTGCTAGTCCCTACCGGGACAGGGTACTCCAAGAGACCCAGTACTTC. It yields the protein CCASPYRDRVLQETQYF.

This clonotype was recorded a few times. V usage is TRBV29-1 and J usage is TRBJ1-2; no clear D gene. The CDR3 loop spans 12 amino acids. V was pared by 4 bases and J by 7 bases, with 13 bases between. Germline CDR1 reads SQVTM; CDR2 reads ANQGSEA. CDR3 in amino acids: CSVGEGESGYTF. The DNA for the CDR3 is TGCAGCGTTGGCGAGGGAGAAAGTGGCTACACCTTC.

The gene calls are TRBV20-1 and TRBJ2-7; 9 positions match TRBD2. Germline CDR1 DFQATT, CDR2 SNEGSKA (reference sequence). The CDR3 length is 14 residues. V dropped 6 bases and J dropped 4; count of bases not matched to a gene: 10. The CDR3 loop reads CSAGPGLAMYEQYF. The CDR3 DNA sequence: TGCAGTGCGGGTCCCGGACTAGCGATGTACGAGCAGTACTTC.

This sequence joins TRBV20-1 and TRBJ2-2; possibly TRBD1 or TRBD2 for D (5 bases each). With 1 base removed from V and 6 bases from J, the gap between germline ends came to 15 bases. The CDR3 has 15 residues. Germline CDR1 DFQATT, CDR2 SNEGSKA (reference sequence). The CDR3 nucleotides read TGCAGTGCTAGAGCTCGCCGACGGGACGCCGGGGAGCTGTTTTTT. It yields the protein CSARARRRDAGELFF.

CDR3 sequence reads: CASSLERDTGELFF. The CDR3 bases are TGTGCCAGCAGCTTAGAGAGGGACACCGGGGAGCTGTTTTTT. The rearrangement links TRBV11-3 to TRBJ2-2; a possible D gene is TRBD2 (5 bases). Germline V lookup: CDR1 SGHNT, CDR2 YENEEA. This CDR3 has 14 residues. V was shortened by 0 bases and J by 3 bases, with 5 bases between the two germline ends.

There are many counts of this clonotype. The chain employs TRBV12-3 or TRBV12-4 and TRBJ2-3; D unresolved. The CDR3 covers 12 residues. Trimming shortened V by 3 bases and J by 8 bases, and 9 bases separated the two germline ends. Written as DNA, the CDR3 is TGTGCCAGCAGTTTGGACCAAGCTACGCAGTATTTT. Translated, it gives CASSLDQATQYF.

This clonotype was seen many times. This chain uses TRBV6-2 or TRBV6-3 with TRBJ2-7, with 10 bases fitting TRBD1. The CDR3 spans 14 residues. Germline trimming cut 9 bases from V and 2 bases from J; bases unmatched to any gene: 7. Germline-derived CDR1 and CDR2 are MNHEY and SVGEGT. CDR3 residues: CASKTGTGAYEQYF. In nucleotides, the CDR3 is TGTGCCAGTAAAACCGGGACAGGGGCCTACGAGCAGTACTTC.

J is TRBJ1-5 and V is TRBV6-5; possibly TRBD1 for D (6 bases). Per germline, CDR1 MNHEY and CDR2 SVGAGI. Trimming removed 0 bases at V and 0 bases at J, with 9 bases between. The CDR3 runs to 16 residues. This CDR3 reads CASSYSRGGSNQPQHF. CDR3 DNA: TGTGCCAGCAGTTACTCCCGAGGGGGTAGCAATCAGCCCCAGCATTTT.

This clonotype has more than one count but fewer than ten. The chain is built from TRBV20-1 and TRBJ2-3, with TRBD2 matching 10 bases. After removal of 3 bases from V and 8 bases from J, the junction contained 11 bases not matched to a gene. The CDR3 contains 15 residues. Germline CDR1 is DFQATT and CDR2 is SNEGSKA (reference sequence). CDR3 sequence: CSASLAGVPEGTQYF. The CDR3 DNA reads TGCAGTGCTAGTCTAGCGGGGGTACCTGAGGGTACGCAGTATTTT.

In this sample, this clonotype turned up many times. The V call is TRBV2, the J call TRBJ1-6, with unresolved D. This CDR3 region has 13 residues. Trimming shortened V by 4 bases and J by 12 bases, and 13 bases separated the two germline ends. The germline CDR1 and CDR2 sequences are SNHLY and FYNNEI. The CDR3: CASSGSGDEPLHF. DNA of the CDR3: TGTGCCAGCAGTGGGTCCGGAGACGAACCCCTCCACTTT.

CDR3 DNA sequence: TGTGCCAGCAGACCACTCGGTGGGGAGGGCCTGTTTTTT. Residues: CASRPLGGEGLFF. The V gene is TRBV7-9, the J gene TRBJ1-4; no definite D call. Germline V gives CDR1 SEHNR, CDR2 FQNEAQ (reference sequence). Trimming left V 6 bases short and J 14 bases short, with 19 bases between. This CDR3 contains 13 residues.

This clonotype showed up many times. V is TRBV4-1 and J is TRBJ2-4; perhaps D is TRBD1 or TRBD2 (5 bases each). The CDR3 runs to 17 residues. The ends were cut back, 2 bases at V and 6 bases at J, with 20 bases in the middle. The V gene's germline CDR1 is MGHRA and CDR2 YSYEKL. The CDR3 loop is CASSQYGSGPTRNIQYF. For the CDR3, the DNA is TGCGCCAGCAGCCAATACGGGTCGGGACCCACCCGAAACATTCAGTACTTC.

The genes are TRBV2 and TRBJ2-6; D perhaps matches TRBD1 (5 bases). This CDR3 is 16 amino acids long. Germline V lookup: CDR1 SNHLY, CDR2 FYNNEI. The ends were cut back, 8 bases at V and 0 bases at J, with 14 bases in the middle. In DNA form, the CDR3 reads TGTGCCAGCCGACCTAAAACAGGCTCTGGGGCCAACGTCCTGACTTTC. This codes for CASRPKTGSGANVLTF.

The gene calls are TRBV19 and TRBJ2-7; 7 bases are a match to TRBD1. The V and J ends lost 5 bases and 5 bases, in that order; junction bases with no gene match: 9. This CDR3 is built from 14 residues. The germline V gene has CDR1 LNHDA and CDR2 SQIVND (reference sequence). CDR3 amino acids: CASSEPGQLHEQYF. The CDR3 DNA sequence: TGTGCCAGTAGTGAACCGGGACAGCTCCACGAGCAGTACTTC.

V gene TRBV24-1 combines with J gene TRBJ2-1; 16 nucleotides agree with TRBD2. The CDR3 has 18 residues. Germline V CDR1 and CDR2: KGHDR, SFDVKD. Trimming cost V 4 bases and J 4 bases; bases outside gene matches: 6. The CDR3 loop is CATSEKGTSGRDYNEQFF. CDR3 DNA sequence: TGTGCCACCAGTGAGAAAGGGACTAGCGGGAGGGATTACAATGAGCAGTTCTTC.

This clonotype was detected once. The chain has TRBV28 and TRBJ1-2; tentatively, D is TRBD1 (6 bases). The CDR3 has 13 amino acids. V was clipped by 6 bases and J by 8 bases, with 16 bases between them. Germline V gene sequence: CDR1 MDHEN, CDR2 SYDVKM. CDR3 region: CASSLGGGGGYTF. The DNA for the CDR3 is TGTGCCAGCAGCCTAGGAGGGGGTGGGGGCTACACCTTC.

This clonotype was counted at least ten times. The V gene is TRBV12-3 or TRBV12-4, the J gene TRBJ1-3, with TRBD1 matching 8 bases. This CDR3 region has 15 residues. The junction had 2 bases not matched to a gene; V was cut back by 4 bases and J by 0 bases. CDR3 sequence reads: CASSWTGFSGNTIYF. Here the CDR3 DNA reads TGTGCCAGCAGTTGGACAGGGTTCTCTGGAAACACCATATATTTT.

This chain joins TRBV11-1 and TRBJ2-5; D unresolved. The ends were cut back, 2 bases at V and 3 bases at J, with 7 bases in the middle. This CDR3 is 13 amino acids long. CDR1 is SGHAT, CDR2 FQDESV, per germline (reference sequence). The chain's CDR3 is CASSLHLEETQYF. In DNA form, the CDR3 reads TGTGCCAGCAGCTTACATCTCGAAGAGACCCAGTACTTC.

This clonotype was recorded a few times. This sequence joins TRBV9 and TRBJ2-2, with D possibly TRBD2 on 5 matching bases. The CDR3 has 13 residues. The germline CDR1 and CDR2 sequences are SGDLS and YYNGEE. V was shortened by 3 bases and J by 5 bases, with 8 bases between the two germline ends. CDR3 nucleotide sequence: TGTGCCAGCAGCGGTACTAGGACCGGGGAGCTGTTTTTT. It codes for CASSGTRTGELFF.

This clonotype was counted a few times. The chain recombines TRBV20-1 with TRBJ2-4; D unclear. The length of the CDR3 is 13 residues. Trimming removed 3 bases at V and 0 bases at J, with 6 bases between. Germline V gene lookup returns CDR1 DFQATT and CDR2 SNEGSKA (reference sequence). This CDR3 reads CSASLGAKNIQYF. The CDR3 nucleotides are TGCAGTGCTAGTCTTGGAGCCAAAAACATTCAGTACTTC.